This T cell receptor beta chain came from a study of cytomegalovirus exposure and HLA in healthy donors. Study-wide findings and caveats: An assumption of roughly uniform sequencing depth across donors underlay the presence/absence analyses. Later analysis reportedly placed an Asian-associated ancestry cluster below the roughly 680-donor mean in N-insertions. Later analysis suggested most CMV-associated TCR beta chains were HLA-restricted. Per published reports, the classifier diagnosed cytomegalovirus status with high specificity and sensitivity.

Both 60 Vbeta primers and 13 Jbeta primers went into the PCR. TCRdb keeps only in-frame clones here, not all; method: immunoSEQ multiplex PCR. The sample lists under 200,000 clones; about four fifths were seen once. As regards this clone: Antigen: not known. Relative to the germline gene, one junction end is altered; a read error may explain this. Other nucleotide sequences in the sample specify the same CDR3.

Germline CDR1 is SGHTS and CDR2 is YDEGEE. There are 16 residues in the CDR3. The TCR originated in a male donor in good health and CMV-seropositive. Sequencing input: PBMCs. This sequence joins TRBV5-8 and TRBJ1-6; the match to TRBD1 covers 11 bases. The CDR3 region is CASSSGTGGFNSPLHF. The CDR3, as DNA: TGTGCCAGCAGCTCCGGGACAGGGGGTTTCAATTCGCCCCTCCACTTT.